This T cell receptor (beta chain) appears in the sequencing data of a study of T cells in Graves' hyperthyroidism and ophthalmopathy (dated by TCRdb to about 2019). At the level of the whole study: Peripheral blood was sampled at the time of initial diagnosis, prior to any treatment. To identify TCR V-J signatures that set the groups apart, the researchers used a discovery cohort of about a hundred patients, made up of fewer than 50 with Graves' ophthalmopathy and approximately 57 with stable Graves' hyperthyroidism. Prospective prediction of ophthalmopathy was tested in an independent validation cohort consisting of under 20 hyperthyroidism patients and approximately 16 patients who later progressed to ophthalmopathy. The 100 or so discovery patients were divided at random into training and test sets in a 7:3 ratio. Thyroid tissue and blood T-cell repertoires from more than five Graves' hyperthyroidism patients were also compared in the study. Once sampling was done, hyperthyroidism patients were given methimazole at a starting dose of 30 mg daily, whereas ophthalmopathy patients were given high-dose intravenous methylprednisolone. The paper reports TCR Vbeta CDR3 sequencing of over 120 peripheral blood samples: over 40 ophthalmopathy, approximately 74 hyperthyroidism and around 17 progressor patients. Overall study outcomes, separate from this receptor: No statistical method was used to set the sample size in advance, and investigators knew the group allocation. Most expanded thyroid clonotypes (frequency above 0.001) were also found in blood, which suggests that blood repertoires may mirror thyroid immune responses. In cross-validation, a model built on a 13 V-J signature told ophthalmopathy apart from stable hyperthyroidism with 85% to 90% sensitivity and roughly 83% specificity, and in testing the same model reached 80%/75%. In validation, the model predicted progression to ophthalmopathy with approximately 71% sensitivity and 72.22% specificity, a median of 6.5 months before onset.

The table lists this clonotype with many counts. Its antigen specificity is not known. Base qualities are not provided; no much larger clone lies one nucleotide away. Amplification of TCR beta CDR3 regions was carried out from RNA transcripts. For the first round of RT-PCR on the TCR CDR3, the HTBI primer set was used together with the Qiagen OneStep RT-PCR kit. A second multiplex PCR round built the libraries, followed by size selection and purification. Paired-end sequencing of the libraries was performed with 100 bp reads on an Illumina HiSeq2000. From the authors' description of their analysis: SOAPnuke was used to process the raw data, throwing out any read that contained adapters or uncalled bases, had a mean Phred below 15, or lacked an exact constant-primer or identifier match. COPE v1.2.5 was used to merge high-quality paired reads, and clonotypes were defined as unique nucleotide sequences. Clonotypes were aligned to IMGT TRBV, TRBD and TRBJ reference segments using MiTCR v1.1. Only V-J combinations with frequency above 0.0001, covering 98% to 99.2% of repertoires, were analysed. A TCS score was defined as the ratio between F50 (clonal expansion) and ExV (chaos), using BLOSUM62-based TCRdist between CDR3 peptides within each V-J. Welch's t-statistics and random forest reduced just over 500 V-J features to under 15, which were used in a naive Bayes classifier (R e1071). TCRdb redid the processing of the public reads, applying fastp at Q25 and MiXCR, and retained in-frame beta chains. Each record represents a unique CDR3 protein, reported with the most common genes and DNA among its rows. These V and J calls are TCRdb output, not the study's own analysis. The sample table records a few hundred thousand distinct CDR3 sequences; approximately 15% of these occur just once. Jointly, the top ten make up about 7% of the sample.

V loses 5 bases at its end and J loses 1 base; junction bases beyond the gene matches: 11. The CDR3 covers 17 residues, taking in both the cysteine and the phenylalanine. Of the read, only the CDR3 DNA is kept; its 51 bases are in frame from base 1. CDR1 and CDR2 are read off the germline V gene (reference sequence) as MNHEY and SMNVEV. A patient counted as having stable Graves' hyperthyroidism if no progression to ophthalmopathy occurred over 18 months of follow-up. The hyperthyroidism patients were between 18 and 65 years old and newly diagnosed, with a disease duration of less than 2 months. Any patient with an uncontrolled infection, another autoimmune disease, pregnancy or lactation was excluded. Diagnoses relied on clinical symptoms, serum thyroxine and TRAb, thyroid ultrasound and orbital computed tomography. PBMCs were isolated from about 10 ml of fresh peripheral blood by Ficoll-Paque density gradient centrifugation. Total RNA was extracted using Trizol reagent, and RNA quality was assessed on an Agilent 2100 Bioanalyzer.

The sample consisted of blood. The TCR was taken from a woman aged 25 to 39 with Graves' hyperthyroidism. The chain was built from TRBV27 and TRBJ2-4, with 7 junctional bases fitting TRBD1. The bases read TGTGCCAGCAGTCCTCTAAACCCCAGGGGGGCCAAAAACATTCAGTACTTC. It specifies CASSPLNPRGAKNIQYF.